Shown below are 25 T cell receptor beta chains from a single sample sequenced in a study of OX40 agonist ivuxolimab in advanced cancers. Method: immunoSEQ multiplex PCR; TCRdb's copy keeps in-frame clones and lacks some. The sample has nearly 80,000 clones; approximately 86% are singletons. The sample in question was CD4+ or CD8+ T cells sorted from blood, obtained in a trial of the OX40 agonist ivuxolimab. All receptors come from an adult with an advanced solid tumor such as melanoma, head and neck, liver or kidney cancer.

The rearrangement links TRBV11-3 to TRBJ2-4, with unresolved D. This CDR3 spans 15 amino acids. Between the trimmed V and J ends, which lost 1 base and 7 bases, there was a span of 14 bases. Germline lookup yields CDR1 SGHNT and CDR2 YENEEA. The CDR3 coding sequence is TGTGCCAGCAGCTTAGGTCGGAGCTCGACGAACATTCAGTACTTC. This translates into CASSLGRSSTNIQYF. The whole variable domain, filled in from reference TRBV11-3 and TRBJ2-4, reads EAGVVQSPRYKIIEKKQPVAFWCNPISGHNTLYWYLQNLGQGPELLIRYENEEAVDDSQLPKDRFSAERLKGVDSTLKIQPAELGDSAVYLCASSLGRSSTNIQYFGAGTRLSVL.

This chain uses TRBV7-2 with TRBJ2-2; 7 nucleotides match TRBD1. The CDR3 consists of 14 residues. Germline V gene lookup returns CDR1 SGHTA and CDR2 FQGNSA. Trimming cost V 3 bases and J 7 bases; bases outside gene matches: 5. Here the CDR3 DNA reads TGTGCCAGCAGCTTGACAGGGTTTGACGGGGAGCTGTTTTTT. This codes for CASSLTGFDGELFF.

The chain carries TRBV30 and TRBJ2-1, with D unclear. V was shortened by 2 bases and J by 6 bases, with 5 bases between the two germline ends. The germline gives CDR1 GTSNPN, CDR2 SVGIG (reference sequence). This CDR3 contains 11 residues. Here the CDR3 reads CAWSLVNEQFF. CDR3 nucleotide sequence: TGTGCCTGGAGTTTAGTCAATGAGCAGTTCTTC.

The CDR3 sequence is CASSLGQPTVQYF. DNA of the CDR3: TGCGCCAGCAGCCTTGGACAGCCAACGGTTCAGTACTTC. The rearrangement joins TRBV5-1 to TRBJ2-4; D perhaps matches TRBD1 (6 bases). V dropped 4 bases and J dropped 11 bases, with 16 bases sitting between them. Per germline, CDR1 SGHRS and CDR2 YFSETQ. This CDR3 is built from 13 residues.

The rearrangement joins TRBV7-8 to TRBJ2-3, with D possibly TRBD2 on 6 matching bases. V lost 9 bases and J lost 2, with 21 bases in between. Germline values: CDR1 SGHVS, CDR2 FQNEAQ. The CDR3 sequence is 16 residues long. In DNA form, the CDR3 reads TGTGCCAGTCAACCCCAAACTAGCACTTACACAGATACGCAGTATTTT. Protein: CASQPQTSTYTDTQYF.

The chain employs TRBV21-1 and TRBJ2-2; the listed D gene, TRBD1, was not tested against the DNA. TRBV21-1 is assigned pseudogene status. The CDR3 totals 16 residues. The CDR3 spells CASSKVQGASTGELFF. The CDR3 DNA reads as TGTGCCAGCAGCAAAGTGCAGGGGGCGAGCACCGGGGAGCTGTTTTTT.

This chain uses TRBV9 with TRBJ2-3; 8 bases match TRBD2. The CDR3 consists of 16 residues. Per germline, CDR1 SGDLS and CDR2 YYNGEE. With V trimmed by 0 bases and J by 5 bases, 8 bases remained unmatched. The CDR3 DNA is TGTGCCAGCAGCGTAGAGGGTCGGGGGGGAAAAGATACGCAGTATTTT. Residues: CASSVEGRGGKDTQYF. Complete variable domain (other parts from reference TRBV9 and TRBJ2-3): DSGVTQTPKHLITATGQRVTLRCSPRSGDLSVYWYQQSLDQGLQFLIQYYNGEERAKGNILERFSAQQFPDLHSELNLSSLELGDSALYFCASSVEGRGGKDTQYFGPGTRLTVL.

The V gene is TRBV11-2, the J gene TRBJ2-7; D remains unclear. From germline, CDR1 is SGHAT and CDR2 FQNNGV. The V end was cut by 0 bases, the J end by 4 bases, with 10 bases between. The CDR3 loop spans 14 amino acids. Here the CDR3 DNA reads TGTGCCAGCAGCTTAGAGGCCGTTTCTTACGAGCAGTACTTC. Translating it yields CASSLEAVSYEQYF.

For the CDR3, the DNA is TGTGCCAGTAGTATAGATCGAGGTAGCGGGAGAGCAGACTACAATGAGCAGTTCTTC. Its translation: CASSIDRGSGRADYNEQFF. The rearrangement links TRBV19 to TRBJ2-1; TRBD2 matches at 9 bases. With V trimmed by 0 bases and J by 3 bases, 12 bases remained unmatched. Germline assignment: CDR1 LNHDA and CDR2 SQIVND (reference sequence). CDR3 length: 19 residues.

The rearrangement uses TRBV7-9 and TRBJ1-2; TRBD1 is a possible D gene (5 bases). CDR3 length: 15 amino acids. The germline gives CDR1 SEHNR, CDR2 FQNEAQ (reference sequence). V lost 6 bases to trimming and J lost 3 bases, with 17 bases between them. CDR3 DNA sequence: TGTGCCAGCAGTCGGACCTACCGAGGGGACTATGGCTACACCTTC. Residues: CASSRTYRGDYGYTF.

The chain uses TRBV30 and TRBJ2-7, with 10 bases that match TRBD1. Looked up from germline, CDR1 is GTSNPN and CDR2 is SVGIG (reference sequence). The CDR3 contains 13 residues. V lost 5 bases, J lost 4 bases, and 5 bases stayed unmatched. DNA for the CDR3: TGTGCCTGGGACGGGACAGGGGATTACGAGCAGTACTTC. This sequence encodes CAWDGTGDYEQYF.

This chain uses TRBV4-1 with TRBJ1-2; the D is unclear. Germline CDR1 MGHRA, CDR2 YSYEKL. CDR3 length equals 16 residues. V lost 6 bases and J lost 0, with 17 bases in between. The CDR3 reads CASRQPTDKSNYGYTF. In nucleotides, the CDR3 is TGCGCCAGCAGACAACCTACGGATAAATCTAACTATGGCTACACCTTC.

This clone was found a few times. The chain uses TRBV6-5 and TRBJ1-1; TRBD1 is a possible D gene (5 bases). Germline CDR1 and CDR2: MNHEY and SVGAGI. The CDR3 is 15 amino acids. V lost 5 bases and J lost 10, with 23 bases in between. The CDR3 sequence: CASSPPGLSHLGAFF. The CDR3 DNA follows: TGTGCCAGCAGTCCCCCGGGGCTCTCCCATTTGGGAGCTTTCTTT.

DNA of the CDR3: TGTGCCAGCAGCCTAGGGACTAGCGGATATTACGAGCAGTACTTC. Its translation: CASSLGTSGYYEQYF. This chain joins TRBV11-2 and TRBJ2-7, with 11 positions matching TRBD2. Germline V gene data show CDR1 as SGHAT and CDR2 as FQNNGV. CDR3 length: 15 residues. V was clipped by 5 bases and J by 4 bases; unmatched bases: 7.

This chain uses TRBV5-1 with TRBJ2-2; the match to TRBD1 covers 8 bases. V shed 3 bases and J 3 bases; nucleotides not matched to a gene: 7. CDR1 and CDR2 (germline): SGHRS, YFSETQ. The CDR3 has 16 residues. In DNA, the CDR3 is TGCGCCAGCAGCTCCGGGACAGGAGATTACACCGGGGAGCTGTTTTTT. Protein sequence: CASSSGTGDYTGELFF.

The chain links TRBV28 to TRBJ2-1; D is ambiguous. Germline CDR1 reads MDHEN; CDR2 reads SYDVKM. CDR3 length equals 15 residues. With 4 bases removed from V and 8 bases from J, the gap between germline ends came to 18 bases. DNA of the CDR3: TGTGCCAGCAGTTCGAACAGACTCACTGGCGATGAGCAGTTCTTC. This sequence encodes CASSSNRLTGDEQFF.

The chain employs TRBV5-1 and TRBJ2-7, with D unclear. The V end lost 4 bases, the J end lost 5 bases, and 13 bases lay between the germline ends. This CDR3 has 13 residues. Germline CDR1 and CDR2: SGHRS and YFSETQ. This chain's CDR3 is CASSPENPNEQYF. The CDR3 DNA follows: TGCGCCAGCAGCCCTGAAAACCCTAACGAGCAGTACTTC.

The chain carries TRBV7-9 and TRBJ1-4, with D possibly TRBD1 on 6 matching bases. This CDR3 is 15 amino acids long. The V end was cut by 5 bases, the J end by 2 bases, with 12 bases between. CDR1 SEHNR and CDR2 FQNEAQ come from the germline V gene (reference sequence). The CDR3 loop reads CASSPLGATNEKLFF. The CDR3 DNA sequence: TGTGCCAGCAGCCCACTGGGGGCGACTAATGAAAAACTGTTTTTT.

This clone was seen a single time. The chain is built from TRBV4-1 and TRBJ2-5; 10 bases are shared with TRBD1. CDR3 length: 17 amino acids. Germline V gene sequence: CDR1 MGHRA, CDR2 YSYEKL. Trimming at V came to 1 base and at J to 3 bases, leaving 8 bases not matched to a gene. The CDR3 sequence: CASSQAYDRGLEETQYF. CDR3 bases: TGCGCCAGCAGCCAAGCCTACGACAGGGGGCTTGAAGAGACCCAGTACTTC.

V is TRBV7-9 and J is TRBJ2-1; 8 bases agree with TRBD2. The germline V gene has CDR1 SEHNR and CDR2 FQNEAQ (reference sequence). The V gene end was trimmed by 5 bases and the J gene end by 7 bases; junction bases not matched to a gene: 7. This CDR3 region has 14 residues. The CDR3 reads CASSRTGGGNEQFF. CDR3 DNA sequence: TGTGCCAGCAGCCGGACGGGAGGGGGGAATGAGCAGTTCTTC.

This clone has more than one count but fewer than ten. The chain uses TRBV5-1 and TRBJ2-2; 10 bases align to TRBD2. Germline CDR1 and CDR2: SGHRS and YFSETQ. The trim removed 0 bases at V and 5 bases at J, leaving 4 bases unmatched. The CDR3 extends over 16 amino acids. This CDR3 is CASSLALAGVTGELFF. As DNA, the CDR3 is TGCGCCAGCAGCTTGGCCCTAGCGGGAGTAACCGGGGAGCTGTTTTTT.

The rearrangement links TRBV28 to TRBJ1-5; a possible D gene is TRBD1 (5 bases). V was pared by 2 bases and J by 5 bases, with 10 bases between. The CDR3 length is 14 residues. Germline-derived CDR1 and CDR2 are MDHEN and SYDVKM. For the CDR3, the DNA is TGTGCCAGCAGTTTAAGCCAGGGCCATCAGCCCCAGCATTTT. Amino acids: CASSLSQGHQPQHF.

The sample holds one count of this clone. The rearrangement uses TRBV10-3 and TRBJ1-3; no clear D. V was trimmed by 0 bases and J by 0 bases, leaving 21 bases between them. Germline assignment: CDR1 ENHRY and CDR2 SYGVKD. The length of the CDR3 is 20 residues. CDR3 nucleotide sequence: TGTGCCATCAGTGAGTCGGCGGCAGGCGTTACCCTGAGCTCTGGAAACACCATATATTTT. The encoded protein is CAISESAAGVTLSSGNTIYF.

This rearrangement joins TRBV5-4 to TRBJ2-1; D not resolved. This CDR3 comprises 13 residues. Germline V gene sequence: CDR1 SGHNT, CDR2 YYREEE (reference sequence). V was cut by 3 bases and J by 1 base, with 5 bases left in between. The CDR3 is CASSYDSYNEQFF. CDR3 in DNA: TGTGCCAGCAGCTACGATTCCTACAATGAGCAGTTCTTC.

The J gene is TRBJ2-2, the V gene TRBV7-9, with D perhaps assigned TRBD1 or TRBD2 (5 bases each). The CDR3 sequence is 16 residues long. Trimming left V 5 bases short and J 4 bases short, with 17 bases between. Germline lookup yields CDR1 SEHNR and CDR2 FQNEAQ (reference sequence). CDR3 sequence: CASSHQGERTTGELFF. The CDR3 DNA sequence: TGTGCCAGCAGCCACCAAGGGGAGAGGACCACCGGGGAGCTGTTTTTT.